The text below deals with one T cell receptor beta chain. The antigen is not known. Profiled with immunoSEQ multiplex PCR; TCRdb holds only in-frame clones, not every one. The table records approximately 72,000 clones, about 92% of them present only once. This sample was taken from a study of T cell clones after liver transplantation. Study summary: In this trial, immunosuppression withdrawal was attempted within 2 years of liver transplant. Apart from a few HCV-positive recipients, transplants were for non-autoimmune, non-viral reasons.

Study findings and constraints: Conclusions were preliminary, with small, heterogeneous patient groups.

V was cut by 3 bases and J by 0 bases, with 6 bases left in between. This CDR3 has 14 residues. The V gene's germline CDR1 is KGHSH and CDR2 LQKENI. The sequencing here drew on CD4+ T cells from blood, taken before liver transplant. The TCR comes from a human donor who received a liver transplant. The chain joins TRBV18 to TRBJ1-3; D ambiguous. The CDR3 region has the DNA TGTGCCAGCTCACCCGGCAACTCTGGAAACACCATATATTTT. Its translation is CASSPGNSGNTIYF.